The clone carrying this T cell receptor beta chain showed up just a few times. The data were obtained in a study of siplizumab effects on memory and regulatory T cells. The V end lost 1 base, the J end lost 0 bases, and 22 bases lay between the germline ends. Germline V gene lookup returns CDR1 SEHNR and CDR2 FQNEAQ (reference sequence). This CDR3 comprises 19 residues. Sequencing used immunoSEQ multiplex PCR; TCRdb keeps in-frame clones, though not all of them. Among about 110,000 clones listed, around 90% were seen once. The source is a human donor in good health. The specimen sequenced was Tregs sorted from blood. The rearrangement links TRBV7-9 to TRBJ2-7; D possibly corresponds to TRBD1 (6 bases). Written as DNA, the CDR3 is TGTGCCAGCAGCTTAGTGAGTTGGGCAGGGGTAGCCAGCTCCTACGAGCAGTACTTC. As protein: CASSLVSWAGVASSYEQYF.